One and the same sample provided the 5 T cell receptor beta chains below, sequenced in a study of immune reconstitution after stem cell transplant in scleroderma. MiXCR was run by TCRdb on the RT-PCR reads, yielding one entry per CDR3 protein. The table records around 4,000 distinct CDR3 sequences, around 5.4% of them present only once. Collection took place before or after autologous hematopoietic stem cell transplantation (not recorded which). Receptors originate from a female donor with systemic sclerosis.

By proportion, this clonotype is medium-sized. The chain carries TRBV5-1 and TRBJ2-3; D is unresolved. V was cut by 0 bases and J by 1 base, with 3 bases left in between. The CDR3 loop spans 13 amino acids. The V gene's germline CDR1 is SGHRS and CDR2 YFSETQ. The CDR3 DNA sequence: TGCGCCAGCAGCTTGGGCGGCACAGATACGCAGTATTTT. It is translated as CASSLGGTDTQYF. Using reference TRBV5-1 and TRBJ2-3 for the parts outside the CDR3, the full variable domain is KAGVTQTPRYLIKTRGQQVTLSCSPISGHRSVSWYQQTPGQGLQFLFEYFSETQRNKGNFPGRFSGRQFSNSRSEMNVSTLELGDSALYLCASSLGGTDTQYFGPGTRLTVL.

This clonotype is large in the sample. The chain employs TRBV28 and TRBJ2-1; possible D gene TRBD2, 6 bases. Between the trimmed V and J ends, which lost 2 bases and 0 bases, there was a span of 17 bases. Germline V gives CDR1 MDHEN, CDR2 SYDVKM. The CDR3 contains 18 residues. This CDR3 is CASSLGTAPGGSYNEQFF. CDR3 bases: TGTGCCAGCAGTTTAGGGACTGCACCCGGGGGCTCCTACAATGAGCAGTTCTTC.

This clonotype is classed as medium-sized. This chain uses TRBV20-1 with TRBJ1-3; D unresolved. The CDR3 length is 14 residues. Trimming pared 5 bases from V and 4 bases from J, leaving 15 bases between. Looked up from germline, CDR1 is DFQATT and CDR2 is SNEGSKA (reference sequence). The CDR3 region is CSAPGSNLGNTIYF. CDR3 in DNA: TGCAGTGCTCCCGGGTCTAACCTGGGAAACACCATATATTTT.

By sample fraction, this clonotype is medium-sized. The chain uses TRBV28 and TRBJ1-2; D not certain. Looked up from germline, CDR1 is MDHEN and CDR2 is SYDVKM. V was shortened by 5 bases and J by 14 bases, with 9 bases between the two germline ends. The CDR3 spans 9 residues. CDR3 nucleotides: TGTGCCAGCAGTCCACCCTGGACCTTC. Translating it yields CASSPPWTF.

This clonotype was observed at least ten times. J is TRBJ1-5 and V is TRBV7-2; D gene unclear. V was trimmed by 5 bases and J by 4 bases, leaving 15 bases between them. Germline lookup yields CDR1 SGHTA and CDR2 FQGNSA. The CDR3 runs to 15 residues. CDR3 DNA sequence: TGTGCCAGCAGCACAGACTTCTATGGGAATCAGCCCCAGCATTTT. Protein sequence: CASSTDFYGNQPQHF.